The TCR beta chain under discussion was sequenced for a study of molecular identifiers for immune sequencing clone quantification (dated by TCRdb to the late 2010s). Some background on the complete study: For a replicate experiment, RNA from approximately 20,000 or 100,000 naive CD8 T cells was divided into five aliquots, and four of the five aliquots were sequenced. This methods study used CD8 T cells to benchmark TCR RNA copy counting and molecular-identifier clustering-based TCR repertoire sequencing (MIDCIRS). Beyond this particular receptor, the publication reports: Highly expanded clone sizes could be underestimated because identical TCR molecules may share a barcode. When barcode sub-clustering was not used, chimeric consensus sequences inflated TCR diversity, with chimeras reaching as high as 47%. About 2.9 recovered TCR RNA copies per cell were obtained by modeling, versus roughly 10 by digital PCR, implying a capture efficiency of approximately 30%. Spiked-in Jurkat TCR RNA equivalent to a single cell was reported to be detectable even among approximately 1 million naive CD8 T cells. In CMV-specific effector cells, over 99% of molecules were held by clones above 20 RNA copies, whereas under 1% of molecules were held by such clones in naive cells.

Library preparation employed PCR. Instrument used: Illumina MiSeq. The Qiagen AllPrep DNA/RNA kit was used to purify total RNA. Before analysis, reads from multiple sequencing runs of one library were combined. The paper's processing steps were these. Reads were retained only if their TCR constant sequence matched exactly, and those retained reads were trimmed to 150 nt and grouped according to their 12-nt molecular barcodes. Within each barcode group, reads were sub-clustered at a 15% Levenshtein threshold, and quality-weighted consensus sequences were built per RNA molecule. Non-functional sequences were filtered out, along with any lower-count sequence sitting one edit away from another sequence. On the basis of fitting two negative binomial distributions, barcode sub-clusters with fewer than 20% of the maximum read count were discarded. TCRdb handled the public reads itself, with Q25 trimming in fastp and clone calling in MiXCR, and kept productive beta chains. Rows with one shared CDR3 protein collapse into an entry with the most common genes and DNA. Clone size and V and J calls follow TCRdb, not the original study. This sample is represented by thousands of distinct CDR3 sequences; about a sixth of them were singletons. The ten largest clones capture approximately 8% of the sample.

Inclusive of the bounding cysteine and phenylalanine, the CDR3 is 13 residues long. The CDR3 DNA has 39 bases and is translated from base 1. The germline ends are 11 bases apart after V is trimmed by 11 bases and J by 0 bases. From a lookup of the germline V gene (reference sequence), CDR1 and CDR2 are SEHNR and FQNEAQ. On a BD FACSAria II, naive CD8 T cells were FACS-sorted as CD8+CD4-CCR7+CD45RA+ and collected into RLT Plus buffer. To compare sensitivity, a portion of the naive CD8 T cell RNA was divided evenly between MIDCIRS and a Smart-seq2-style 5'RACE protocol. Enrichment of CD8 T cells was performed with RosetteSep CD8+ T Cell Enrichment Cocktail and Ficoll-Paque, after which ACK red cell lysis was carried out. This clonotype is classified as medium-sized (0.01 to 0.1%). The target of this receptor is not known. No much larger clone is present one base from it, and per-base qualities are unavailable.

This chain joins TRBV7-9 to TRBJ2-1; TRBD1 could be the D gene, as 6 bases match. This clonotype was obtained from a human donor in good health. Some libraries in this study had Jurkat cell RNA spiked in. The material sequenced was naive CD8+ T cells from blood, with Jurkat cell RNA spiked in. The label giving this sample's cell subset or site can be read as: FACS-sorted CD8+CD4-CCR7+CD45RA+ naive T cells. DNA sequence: TGTGCCGGAGAGACAGGCTCCTACAATGAGCAGTTCTTC. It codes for CAGETGSYNEQFF. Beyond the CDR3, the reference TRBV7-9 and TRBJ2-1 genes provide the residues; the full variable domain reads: DTGVSQNPRHKITKRGQNVTFRCDPISEHNRLYWYRQTLGQGPEFLTYFQNEAQLEKSRLLSDRFSAERPKGSFSTLEIQRTEQGDSAMYLCAGETGSYNEQFFGPGTRLTVL.